This TCR beta chain originates from a study of control samples from healthy donors and cancer patients. Sequenced by immunoSEQ multiplex PCR; TCRdb stores in-frame clones only, minus some. There are roughly 150,000 clones in the sample; about 93% occur only once, and over 2% lies in the top ten. Germline assignment: CDR1 MNHEY and CDR2 SVGEGT. V trimming: 6 bases; J trimming: 2 bases; junction bases outside the gene matches: 2. The CDR3 has 14 residues. The clonotype was recovered from a man aged 45 to 65 in good health. The rearrangement uses TRBV6-2 or TRBV6-3 and TRBJ2-7, with 12 nucleotides matching TRBD2. Specimen: blood. CDR3 coding DNA: TGTGCCAGCAGCAGACTAGCGGGAGCCTACGAGCAGTACTTC. Translation: CASSRLAGAYEQYF.